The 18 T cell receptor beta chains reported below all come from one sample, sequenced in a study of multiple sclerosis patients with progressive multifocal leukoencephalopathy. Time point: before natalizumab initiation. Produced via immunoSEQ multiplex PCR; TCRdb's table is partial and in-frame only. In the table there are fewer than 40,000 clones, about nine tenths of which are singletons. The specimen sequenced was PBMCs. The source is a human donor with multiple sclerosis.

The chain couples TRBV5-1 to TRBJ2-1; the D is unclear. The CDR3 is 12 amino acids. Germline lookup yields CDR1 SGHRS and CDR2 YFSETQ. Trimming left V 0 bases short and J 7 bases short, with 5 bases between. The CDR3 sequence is CASSLGDNEQFF. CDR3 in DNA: TGCGCCAGCAGCTTGGGGGATAATGAGCAGTTCTTC.

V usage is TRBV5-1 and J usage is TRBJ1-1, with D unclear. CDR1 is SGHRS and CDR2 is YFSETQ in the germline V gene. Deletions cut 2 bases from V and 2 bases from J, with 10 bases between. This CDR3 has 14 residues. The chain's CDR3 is CASSFGVTNTEAFF. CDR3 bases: TGCGCCAGCAGCTTTGGTGTCACCAACACTGAAGCTTTCTTT.

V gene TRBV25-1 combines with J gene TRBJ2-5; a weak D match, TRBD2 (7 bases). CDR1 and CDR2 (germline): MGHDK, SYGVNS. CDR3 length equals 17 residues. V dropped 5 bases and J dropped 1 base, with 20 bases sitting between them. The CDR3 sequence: CASSSGGRGRVQETQYF. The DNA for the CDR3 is TGTGCCAGCAGTTCGGGTGGGAGGGGGAGGGTCCAAGAGACCCAGTACTTC.

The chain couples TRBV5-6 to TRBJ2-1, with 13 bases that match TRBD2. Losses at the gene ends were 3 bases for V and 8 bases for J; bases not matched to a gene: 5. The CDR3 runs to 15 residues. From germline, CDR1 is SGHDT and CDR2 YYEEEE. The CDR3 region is CASSSGTSGIYEQFF. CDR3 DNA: TGTGCCAGCAGCTCGGGGACTAGCGGGATCTATGAGCAGTTCTTC.

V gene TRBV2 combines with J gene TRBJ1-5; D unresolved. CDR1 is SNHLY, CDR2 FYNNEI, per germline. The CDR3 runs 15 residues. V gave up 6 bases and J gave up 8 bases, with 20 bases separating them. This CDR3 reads CASSSTDPNQEPQHF. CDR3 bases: TGTGCCAGCAGCTCTACGGACCCCAACCAGGAGCCCCAGCATTTT.

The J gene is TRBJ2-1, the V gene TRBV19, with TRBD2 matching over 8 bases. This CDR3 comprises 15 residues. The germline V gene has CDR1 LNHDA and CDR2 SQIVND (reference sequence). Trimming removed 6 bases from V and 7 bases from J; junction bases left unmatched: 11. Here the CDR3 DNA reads TGTGCCAGTAGCCCTGGCGGGGGGCGCAAAAATGAGCAGTTCTTC. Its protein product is CASSPGGGRKNEQFF.

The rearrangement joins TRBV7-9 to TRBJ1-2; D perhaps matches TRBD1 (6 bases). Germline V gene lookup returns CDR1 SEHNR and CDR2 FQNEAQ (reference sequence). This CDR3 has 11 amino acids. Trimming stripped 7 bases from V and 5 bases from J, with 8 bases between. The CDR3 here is CASTGEYGYTF. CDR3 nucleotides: TGTGCCAGCACAGGGGAATATGGCTACACCTTC.

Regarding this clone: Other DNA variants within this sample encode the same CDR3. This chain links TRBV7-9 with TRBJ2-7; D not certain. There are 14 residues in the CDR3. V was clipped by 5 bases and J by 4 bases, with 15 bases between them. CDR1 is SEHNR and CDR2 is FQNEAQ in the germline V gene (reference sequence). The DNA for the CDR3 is TGTGCCAGCAGCCCGGGTCTTATGGGTTACGAGCAGTACTTC. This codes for CASSPGLMGYEQYF.

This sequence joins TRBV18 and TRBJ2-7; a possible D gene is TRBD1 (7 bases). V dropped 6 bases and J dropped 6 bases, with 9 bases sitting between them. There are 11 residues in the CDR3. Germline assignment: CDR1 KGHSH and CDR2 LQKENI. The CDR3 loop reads CASSQGGEQYF. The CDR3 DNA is TGTGCCAGCTCGCAGGGGGGCGAGCAGTACTTC.

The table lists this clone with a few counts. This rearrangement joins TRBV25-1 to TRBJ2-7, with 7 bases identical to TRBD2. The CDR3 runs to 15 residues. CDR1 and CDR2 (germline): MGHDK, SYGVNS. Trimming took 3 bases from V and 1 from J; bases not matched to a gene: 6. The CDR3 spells CASSDWPSGSYEQYF. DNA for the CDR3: TGTGCCAGCAGTGACTGGCCTAGCGGTTCCTACGAGCAGTACTTC.

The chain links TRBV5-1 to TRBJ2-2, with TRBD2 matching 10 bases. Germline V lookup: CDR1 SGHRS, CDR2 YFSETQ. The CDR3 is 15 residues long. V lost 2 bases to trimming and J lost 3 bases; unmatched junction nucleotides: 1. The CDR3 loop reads CASSLAGGDTGELFF. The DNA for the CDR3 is TGCGCCAGCAGCTTAGCGGGAGGGGACACCGGGGAGCTGTTTTTT.

CDR3 in amino acids: CASWAGIQETQYF. DNA of the CDR3: TGTGCCAGCTGGGCCGGAATCCAAGAGACCCAGTACTTC. This chain joins TRBV6-5 and TRBJ2-5; D call uncertain. V lost 8 bases and J lost 1, with 11 bases in between. There are 13 residues in the CDR3. Per germline, CDR1 MNHEY and CDR2 SVGAGI.

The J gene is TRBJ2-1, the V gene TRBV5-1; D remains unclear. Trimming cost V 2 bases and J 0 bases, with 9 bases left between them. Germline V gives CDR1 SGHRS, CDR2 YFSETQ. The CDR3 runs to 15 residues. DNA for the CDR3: TGCGCCAGCAGCTTCGAACTGGGCTCCTACAATGAGCAGTTCTTC. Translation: CASSFELGSYNEQFF.

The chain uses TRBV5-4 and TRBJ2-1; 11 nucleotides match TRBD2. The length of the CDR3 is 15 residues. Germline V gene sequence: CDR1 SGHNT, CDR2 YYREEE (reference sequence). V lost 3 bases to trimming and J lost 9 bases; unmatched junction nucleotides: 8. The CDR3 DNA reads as TGTGCCAGCAGCTCCGGGACTAGCGGATTACGTGAGCAGTTCTTC. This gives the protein CASSSGTSGLREQFF.

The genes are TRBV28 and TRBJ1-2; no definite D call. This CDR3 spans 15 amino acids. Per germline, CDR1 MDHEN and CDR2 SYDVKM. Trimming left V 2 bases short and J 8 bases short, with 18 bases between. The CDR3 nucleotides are TGTGCCAGCAGTTTAATTTTTCTCGGGGATCGCGGCTACACCTTC. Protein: CASSLIFLGDRGYTF.

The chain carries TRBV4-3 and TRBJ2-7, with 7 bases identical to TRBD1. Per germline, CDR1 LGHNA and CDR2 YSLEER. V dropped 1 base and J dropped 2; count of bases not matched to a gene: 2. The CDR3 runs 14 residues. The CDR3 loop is CASSQGTGTYEQYF. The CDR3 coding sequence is TGCGCCAGCAGCCAAGGGACAGGAACCTACGAGCAGTACTTC.

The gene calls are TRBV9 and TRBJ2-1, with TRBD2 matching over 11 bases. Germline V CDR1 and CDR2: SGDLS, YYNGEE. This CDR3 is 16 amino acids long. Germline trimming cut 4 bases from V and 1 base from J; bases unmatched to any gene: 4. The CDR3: CASSPRLAGSYNEQFF. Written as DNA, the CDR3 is TGTGCCAGCAGCCCCCGACTAGCGGGGTCCTACAATGAGCAGTTCTTC. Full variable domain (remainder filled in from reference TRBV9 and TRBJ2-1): DSGVTQTPKHLITATGQRVTLRCSPRSGDLSVYWYQQSLDQGLQFLIQYYNGEERAKGNILERFSAQQFPDLHSELNLSSLELGDSALYFCASSPRLAGSYNEQFFGPGTRLTVL.

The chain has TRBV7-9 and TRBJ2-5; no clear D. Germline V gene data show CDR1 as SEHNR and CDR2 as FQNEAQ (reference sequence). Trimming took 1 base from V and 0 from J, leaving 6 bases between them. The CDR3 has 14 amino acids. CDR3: CASSLDSYQETQYF. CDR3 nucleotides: TGTGCCAGCAGCTTAGACAGCTACCAAGAGACCCAGTACTTC.